A single sample gave rise to the 11 T cell receptor beta chains below, sequenced in a study of early T cells in non-severe SARS-CoV-2 infection. TCRdb passed the 5' RACE reads through MiXCR, listing each CDR3 protein once. The data contain some 98,000 distinct CDR3 sequences, around a sixth of them singletons. Sequenced: whole blood. Receptors were obtained from an adult who was a healthcare worker with PCR-confirmed SARS-CoV-2 infection or an uninfected control (not recorded which).

The J gene is TRBJ2-7, the V gene TRBV7-8; 9 positions match TRBD1. J was trimmed by 7 bases and V by 5 bases; bases with no gene match: 15. Germline CDR1 reads SGHVS; CDR2 reads FQNEAQ. The CDR3 loop spans 16 amino acids. CDR3 sequence: CASSPQSGTGPLEQYF. CDR3 in DNA: TGTGCCAGCAGCCCCCAATCCGGGACAGGGCCTCTGGAGCAGTACTTC. The full variable domain, rest sourced from reference TRBV7-8 and TRBJ2-7, is GAGVSQSPRYKVAKRGQDVALRCDPISGHVSLFWYQQALGQGPEFLTYFQNEAQLDKSGLPSDRFFAERPEGSVSTLKIQRTQQEDSAVYLCASSPQSGTGPLEQYFGPGTRLTVT.

This chain connects TRBV28 to TRBJ2-3; 11 nucleotides match TRBD2. The CDR3 is 16 residues long. V lost 5 bases, J lost 2 bases, and 6 bases stayed unmatched. Looked up from germline, CDR1 is MDHEN and CDR2 is SYDVKM. The CDR3 DNA is TGTGCCAGCAGTCCCGGGACTAGCGGCTACACAGATACGCAGTATTTT. This encodes CASSPGTSGYTDTQYF.

The chain couples TRBV6-6 to TRBJ2-2; the match to TRBD1 covers 9 bases. The CDR3 contains 19 residues. J gave up 6 bases and V 6 bases, and 20 bases lay outside the gene matches. Looked up from germline, CDR1 is MNHNY and CDR2 is SVGAGI (reference sequence). The CDR3 DNA reads TGTGCCAGCAGCTACCCCATCCCCTCCGGGACAGGGTTCCCCGGGGAGCTGTTTTTT. It yields the protein CASSYPIPSGTGFPGELFF.

The J gene is TRBJ2-7, the V gene TRBV29-1; D unresolved. V lost 4 bases and J 2 bases, leaving 6 bases between the germline ends. Germline CDR1 reads SQVTM; CDR2 reads ANQGSEA. The length of the CDR3 is 11 residues. CDR3 sequence: CSVARTYEQYF. The CDR3 DNA reads as TGCAGCGTTGCCCGGACCTACGAGCAGTACTTC.

This clonotype occurred many times. This rearrangement joins TRBV5-1 to TRBJ2-7; the D call may be TRBD1 or TRBD2 (5 bases each). CDR1 is SGHRS, CDR2 YFSETQ, per germline. The CDR3 totals 14 residues. V was cut by 1 base and J by 6 bases, with 14 bases left in between. The CDR3, as DNA: TGCGCCAGCAGCTTGATCGGGACCATAGGCGAGCAGTACTTC. As protein: CASSLIGTIGEQYF.

The rearrangement links TRBV3-1 to TRBJ1-1; D uncertain. V was pared by 2 bases and J by 10 bases, with 17 bases between. The CDR3 has 14 residues. Per the germline V gene, CDR1 is LGHDT and CDR2 is YNNKEL (reference sequence). The CDR3 nucleotides are TGTGCCAGCAGCCAACACTGGACGGGCTCAGGAGCTTTCTTT. It encodes CASSQHWTGSGAFF. Drawing the rest from reference TRBV3-1 and TRBJ1-1, the complete variable domain is DTAVSQTPKYLVTQMGNDKSIKCEQNLGHDTMYWYKQDSKKFLKIMFSYNNKELIINETVPNRFSPKSPDKAHLNLHINSLELGDSAVYFCASSQHWTGSGAFFGQGTRLTVV.

V gene TRBV7-2 combines with J gene TRBJ2-2, with D perhaps being TRBD1 or TRBD2 (5 bases each). V lost 4 bases and J 2 bases, leaving 11 bases between the germline ends. CDR1 and CDR2 (germline): SGHTA, FQGNSA. This CDR3 has 15 amino acids. CDR3 sequence (DNA): TGTGCCAGCAGCTCCGGGACGGGAAACACCGGGGAGCTGTTTTTT. This gives the protein CASSSGTGNTGELFF.

The sample holds a few counts of this clonotype. The gene calls are TRBV6-5 and TRBJ1-1; possible D gene TRBD1, 5 bases. This CDR3 comprises 15 residues. Looked up from germline, CDR1 is MNHEY and CDR2 is SVGAGI. V dropped 1 base and J dropped 3 bases, with 12 bases sitting between them. The CDR3 sequence is CASSYLGAQDTEAFF. CDR3 DNA: TGTGCCAGCAGTTACTTAGGGGCGCAGGACACTGAAGCTTTCTTT.

CDR3 in DNA: TGCGCCAGCAGCTTGGGTCCTGGGCTTCCTCCCAAAGTAACCTACAATGAGCAGTTCTTC. Its translation is CASSLGPGLPPKVTYNEQFF. The chain employs TRBV5-1 and TRBJ2-1; D ambiguous. Trimming removed 0 bases at V and 2 bases at J, with 24 bases between. The V gene's germline CDR1 is SGHRS and CDR2 YFSETQ. The CDR3 runs 20 residues.

The chain links TRBV12-3 or TRBV12-4 to TRBJ2-7, with D maybe TRBD2 (5 bases). V gave up 5 bases and J gave up 4 bases, with 15 bases separating them. This CDR3 is 14 amino acids long. The CDR3 region has the DNA TGTGCCAGCAGTCGTTCCGGGGTCCGGTACGAGCAGTACTTC. It is translated as CASSRSGVRYEQYF.

In its sample, this clonotype was seen a few times. This chain connects TRBV12-2 to TRBJ1-2; the table's D call, TRBD1, has no DNA check behind it. TRBV12-2 is tagged as a pseudogene. This CDR3 contains 13 residues. CDR3 in amino acids: CASRRDNNYGYTF. Here the CDR3 DNA reads TGTGCAAGTCGCCGGGACAATAACTATGGCTACACCTTC.